The 15 T cell receptor beta chains given below trace back to one sample, sequenced in a study of T cells in localized non-small cell lung cancer. TCRdb's table, derived via immunoSEQ multiplex PCR, lists solely in-frame clones and lacks some. The sample carries around 79,000 clones, roughly 75% recorded once. Sequencing used PBMCs, obtained before any cancer treatment. The receptors come from a man aged 35-69 years with stage II squamous cell lung carcinoma.

This clone appeared once. The V and J genes are TRBV4-1 and TRBJ2-3; D not resolved. Germline CDR1 MGHRA, CDR2 YSYEKL. This CDR3 region has 15 residues. V gave up 0 bases and J gave up 4 bases, with 11 bases separating them. CDR3: CASSQDIMSADTQYF. The CDR3 nucleotides read TGCGCCAGCAGCCAAGATATTATGAGCGCAGATACGCAGTATTTT.

Of note for this clone: No DNA is shown, since the ends of the CDR3 on it are uncertain; the CDR3 is the one TCRdb lists. The chain links TRBV7-6 to TRBJ2-1; the DNA was not used to check the table's D call, TRBD1. Including both end residues, the CDR3 is 15 amino acids long. Germline V CDR1 and CDR2: SGHVS, FNYEAQ. CDR3 in amino acids: CASSLQGNFGNGQFF.

For the CDR3, the DNA is TGTGCCAGCAGTTTATTTGCGGCATCGAACTACAATGAGCAGTTCTTC. Its translation is CASSLFAASNYNEQFF. The genes are TRBV28 and TRBJ2-1; D unresolved. The V and J ends lost 1 base and 3 bases respectively, with 13 bases between them. Germline loops: CDR1 MDHEN, CDR2 SYDVKM. The CDR3 runs to 16 residues.

This clone occurred a few times. The V call is TRBV6-6, the J call TRBJ2-5; D gene ambiguous. Germline lookup yields CDR1 MNHNY and CDR2 SVGAGI (reference sequence). CDR3 length equals 15 residues. V lost 0 bases and J lost 1, with 9 bases in between. CDR3 region: CASSYSLTGQETQYF. The CDR3 region has the DNA TGTGCCAGCAGTTACTCCCTGACTGGCCAAGAGACCCAGTACTTC.

A note on this clone: This same CDR3 is encoded by further DNA sequences in the sample. The J gene is TRBJ1-5, the V gene TRBV7-9; D is possibly TRBD1 (5 bases). This CDR3 has 13 amino acids. Germline CDR1 reads SEHNR; CDR2 reads FQNEAQ (reference sequence). V gave up 5 bases and J gave up 7 bases, with 12 bases separating them. The CDR3: CASSLLQGQPQHF. CDR3 DNA: TGTGCCAGCAGCCTCCTGCAGGGCCAGCCCCAGCATTTT.

The V and J genes are TRBV30 and TRBJ1-2, with D perhaps matching TRBD1 (6 bases). The V end lost 3 bases, the J end lost 1 base, and 21 bases lay between the germline ends. Germline CDR1 GTSNPN, CDR2 SVGIG (reference sequence). CDR3 length: 17 amino acids. The CDR3 DNA sequence: TGTGCCTGGAGCCAATTCGACAGGCGATACCGTAACTATGGCTACACCTTC. It specifies CAWSQFDRRYRNYGYTF.

V is TRBV28 and J is TRBJ2-7; D is uncertain. The CDR3 runs 14 residues. Germline V CDR1 and CDR2: MDHEN, SYDVKM. V lost 3 bases and J lost 2, with 11 bases in between. CDR3 residues: CASSFPRDTYEQYF. The CDR3 DNA reads TGTGCCAGCAGTTTCCCGCGTGATACCTACGAGCAGTACTTC.

The V gene is TRBV19, the J gene TRBJ1-1; D may be TRBD1 (5 bases). Germline CDR1 is LNHDA and CDR2 is SQIVND (reference sequence). CDR3 length: 12 amino acids. V shed 5 bases and J shed 3 bases, with 7 bases lying between them. CDR3 loop: CASSWGHTEAFF. CDR3 DNA sequence: TGTGCCAGTAGTTGGGGCCACACTGAAGCTTTCTTT. Full variable domain (outside the CDR3, taken from reference TRBV19 and TRBJ1-1): DGGITQSPKYLFRKEGQNVTLSCEQNLNHDAMYWYRQDPGQGLRLIYYSQIVNDFQKGDIAEGYSVSREKKESFPLTVTSAQKNPTAFYLCASSWGHTEAFFGQGTRLTVV.

The chain joins TRBV19 to TRBJ1-6, with D hard to call. Germline values: CDR1 LNHDA, CDR2 SQIVND (reference sequence). The CDR3 loop spans 18 amino acids. V was pared by 2 bases and J by 0 bases, with 14 bases between. The CDR3: CASSISAGSSSYNSPLHF. CDR3 coding DNA: TGTGCCAGTAGTATATCGGCAGGCTCAAGCTCCTATAATTCACCCCTCCACTTT.

The V and J genes are TRBV18 and TRBJ2-6; maybe TRBD1 (5 bases). CDR1 is KGHSH, CDR2 LQKENI, per germline. This CDR3 is 13 amino acids long. V lost 5 bases and J lost 4, with 6 bases in between. CDR3 loop: CASSGAGANVLTF. The CDR3 coding sequence is TGTGCCAGCTCAGGGGCAGGGGCCAACGTCCTGACTTTC.

The chain combines TRBV4-1 with TRBJ2-7; no definite D call. Trimming took off 1 base at V and 6 bases at J, with 13 bases between the two ends. Germline V gene data show CDR1 as MGHRA and CDR2 as YSYEKL. The CDR3 is 14 amino acids. DNA of the CDR3: TGCGCCAGCAGCCAAGGGCTCAGGTCGGGCGAGCAGTACTTC. Protein: CASSQGLRSGEQYF.

The rearrangement links TRBV6-1 to TRBJ2-1, with a tentative D call TRBD1 (6 bases). V shed 2 bases and J shed 4 bases, with 12 bases lying between them. CDR3 size: 15 residues. From germline, CDR1 is MNHNS and CDR2 SASEGT. CDR3 sequence: CASSERGTFYNEQFF. The CDR3 nucleotides are TGTGCCAGCAGTGAAAGGGGGACATTTTACAATGAGCAGTTCTTC.

The chain links TRBV5-1 to TRBJ1-5; D is ambiguous. V was pared by 0 bases and J by 0 bases, with 7 bases between. CDR1 SGHRS and CDR2 YFSETQ come from the germline V gene. CDR3 length equals 15 residues. In DNA form, the CDR3 reads TGCGCCAGCAGCTTGGAAGGAAATAGCAATCAGCCCCAGCATTTT. Protein: CASSLEGNSNQPQHF.

This clone was observed a handful of times. The same CDR3 arises from other DNA sequences in this sample as well. The chain combines TRBV5-1 with TRBJ2-1; D might be TRBD1 (6 bases). In germline, CDR1 is SGHRS, CDR2 YFSETQ. The CDR3 has 15 amino acids. V was cut by 0 bases and J by 1 base, with 8 bases left in between. The CDR3 spells CASSLARGSYNEQFF. DNA for the CDR3: TGCGCCAGCAGCTTGGCCAGGGGTTCCTACAATGAGCAGTTCTTC.

The chain combines TRBV11-3 with TRBJ2-3; tentatively, D is TRBD2 (5 bases). CDR1 and CDR2 (germline): SGHNT, YENEEA. V gave up 0 bases and J gave up 2 bases, with 9 bases separating them. The CDR3 sequence is 15 residues long. CDR3 loop: CASSLENGVTDTQYF. CDR3 sequence (DNA): TGTGCCAGCAGCTTAGAGAACGGGGTCACAGATACGCAGTATTTT. Filled out from reference TRBV11-3 and TRBJ2-3, the complete variable domain reads EAGVVQSPRYKIIEKKQPVAFWCNPISGHNTLYWYLQNLGQGPELLIRYENEEAVDDSQLPKDRFSAERLKGVDSTLKIQPAELGDSAVYLCASSLENGVTDTQYFGPGTRLTVL.